Following are 18 T cell receptor beta chains from one sample sequenced in a study of control samples from healthy donors and cancer patients. The table came from immunoSEQ multiplex PCR; TCRdb's copy has only in-frame clones and leaves some out. This table has under 450,000 clones, around nine tenths appearing once. The sequencing sample was made of PBMCs. These receptors came from a man aged 40-49 years with head and neck cancer.

The J gene is TRBJ2-7, the V gene TRBV5-1; TRBD1 is a possible D gene (5 bases). V gave up 0 bases and J gave up 0 bases, with 10 bases separating them. The CDR3 covers 15 residues. The germline V gene encodes CDR1 SGHRS and CDR2 YFSETQ. In DNA, the CDR3 is TGCGCCAGCAGCTTGGAGGGGCCCAGCTCCTACGAGCAGTACTTC. It encodes CASSLEGPSSYEQYF.

This clone has just a few counts. The V gene is TRBV28, the J gene TRBJ2-7, with 7 bases that match TRBD2. In germline, CDR1 is MDHEN, CDR2 SYDVKM. The CDR3 sequence is 15 residues long. Trimming cost V 5 bases and J 3 bases; bases outside gene matches: 10. For the CDR3, the DNA is TGTGCCAGCAGTACGCCTAGGGGAGGGGACTACGAGCAGTACTTC. It translates to CASSTPRGGDYEQYF. Variable domain in full (rest from reference TRBV28 and TRBJ2-7): DVKVTQSSRYLVKRTGEKVFLECVQDMDHENMFWYRQDPGLGLRLIYFSYDVKMKEKGDIPEGYSVSREKKERFSLILESASTNQTSMYLCASSTPRGGDYEQYFGPGTRLTVT.

This clone was detected a few times. The CDR3 nucleotides are TGCGCCAGCAGCTTGCCAGACAATGGAAACACCATATATTTT. It translates to CASSLPDNGNTIYF. J is TRBJ1-3 and V is TRBV5-1; D remains unclear. Germline loops: CDR1 SGHRS, CDR2 YFSETQ. The length of the CDR3 is 14 residues. With 1 base removed from V and 3 bases from J, the gap between germline ends came to 8 bases.

The chain employs TRBV28 and TRBJ2-1; 8 nucleotides match TRBD2. CDR3 length equals 15 residues. V shed 3 bases, J shed 3 bases, and the junction held 4 bases outside the gene matches. Germline V gene lookup returns CDR1 MDHEN and CDR2 SYDVKM. The CDR3 nucleotides are TGTGCCAGCAGTTTTACACTAGCGGTCTACAATGAGCAGTTCTTC. Translating gives CASSFTLAVYNEQFF.

The rearrangement uses TRBV11-2 and TRBJ1-5; D unresolved. The CDR3 extends over 12 amino acids. CDR1 SGHAT and CDR2 FQNNGV come from the germline V gene. Trimming pared 2 bases from V and 4 bases from J, leaving 3 bases between. The CDR3 sequence: CASSLNNQPQHF. In DNA, the CDR3 is TGTGCCAGCAGCTTAAATAATCAGCCCCAGCATTTT.

CDR3 coding DNA: TGCGCCAGCAGCTCCATTCTACGGGACACCTCGGCTTTCTTT. It translates to CASSSILRDTSAFF. The chain employs TRBV5-1 and TRBJ1-1, with D possibly TRBD1 on 6 matching bases. There are 14 residues in the CDR3. Germline CDR1 is SGHRS and CDR2 is YFSETQ. Trimming shortened V by 3 bases and J by 11 bases, and 20 bases separated the two germline ends.

The chain carries TRBV30 and TRBJ2-3, with D possibly being TRBD2 (7 bases). The germline CDR1 and CDR2 sequences are GTSNPN and SVGIG (reference sequence). Trimming cost V 2 bases and J 1 base, with 13 bases left between them. This CDR3 has 15 amino acids. CDR3 residues: CAWSNGGPGTDTQYF. DNA of the CDR3: TGTGCCTGGAGTAACGGGGGGCCTGGCACAGATACGCAGTATTTT.

This clone was seen more than once but under ten times. This chain links TRBV7-3 with TRBJ1-6; 7 nucleotides align to TRBD1. Germline trimming cut 2 bases from V and 4 bases from J; bases unmatched to any gene: 5. The CDR3 runs to 16 residues. Germline values: CDR1 SGHTA, CDR2 FQGTGA. The CDR3 spells CASSLYGGQYNSPLHF. CDR3 nucleotide sequence: TGTGCCAGCAGCTTATACGGGGGACAGTATAATTCACCCCTCCACTTT.

Concerning this clone itself: Other nucleotide sequences from this sample produce the same CDR3. The chain is built from TRBV7-9 and TRBJ1-3, with 8 positions matching TRBD1. CDR3 size: 15 residues. Trimming at V came to 3 bases and at J to 2 bases, leaving 3 bases not matched to a gene. CDR1 is SEHNR and CDR2 is FQNEAQ in the germline V gene (reference sequence). The CDR3 spells CASSFSQGAGNTIYF. The CDR3 nucleotides read TGTGCCAGCAGCTTTTCACAGGGGGCTGGAAACACCATATATTTT.

This chain joins TRBV19 and TRBJ1-4; D gene ambiguous. With 1 base removed from V and 3 bases from J, the gap between germline ends came to 15 bases. Germline CDR1 is LNHDA and CDR2 is SQIVND (reference sequence). CDR3 length: 17 residues. DNA of the CDR3: TGTGCCAGTAGTATAGGACAACGCGTCTTCTCTAATGAAAAACTGTTTTTT. Residues: CASSIGQRVFSNEKLFF.

The gene calls are TRBV19 and TRBJ1-2, with D uncertain. V lost 3 bases to trimming and J lost 5 bases, with 7 bases between them. The CDR3 covers 12 residues. Germline V gives CDR1 LNHDA, CDR2 SQIVND (reference sequence). CDR3 in amino acids: CASSIREYGYTF. The CDR3 DNA is TGTGCCAGTAGTATTCGCGAGTATGGCTACACCTTC.

The V gene is TRBV27, the J gene TRBJ1-6; 7 bases match TRBD1. The CDR3 totals 14 residues. Germline V gene data show CDR1 as MNHEY and CDR2 as SMNVEV (reference sequence). V shed 5 bases, J shed 6 bases, and the junction held 4 bases outside the gene matches. CDR3 residues: CASSRQGSNSPLHF. As DNA, the CDR3 is TGTGCCAGCAGTAGACAGGGATCTAATTCACCCCTCCACTTT.

The chain recombines TRBV3-1 (or the pseudogene TRBV3-2) with TRBJ2-7, with a tentative D call TRBD2 (6 bases). The germline V and J ends were trimmed by 4 bases and 6 bases, with 16 bases remaining between them. Germline-derived CDR1 and CDR2 are LGHDT and YNNKEL (reference sequence). The CDR3 loop spans 14 amino acids. In nucleotides, the CDR3 is TGTGCCAGCAGCCCCCAATCGGGGGAACCCGAGCAGTACTTC. This encodes CASSPQSGEPEQYF.

The chain recombines TRBV6-2 or TRBV6-3 with TRBJ1-5, with D hard to call. Germline values: CDR1 MNHEY, CDR2 SVGEGT. Trimming cost V 3 bases and J 1 base, with 13 bases left between them. The CDR3 has 16 residues. Written as DNA, the CDR3 is TGTGCCAGCAGTTATTCGCCCGATTGGAGCAATCAGCCCCAGCATTTT. Translated: CASSYSPDWSNQPQHF.

This chain connects TRBV3-1 (or the pseudogene TRBV3-2) to TRBJ2-1, with 11 bases that match TRBD1. Germline V gene lookup returns CDR1 LGHDT and CDR2 YNNKEL (reference sequence). With V trimmed by 7 bases and J by 6 bases, 8 bases remained unmatched. CDR3 length: 15 amino acids. This CDR3 reads CASTHGTGGSNEQFF. The DNA for the CDR3 is TGTGCCAGCACCCACGGGACAGGGGGGTCCAATGAGCAGTTCTTC.

This chain joins TRBV5-1 and TRBJ1-2; D ambiguous. The CDR3 contains 14 residues. The germline gives CDR1 SGHRS, CDR2 YFSETQ. Trimming cost V 0 bases and J 2 bases, with 8 bases left between them. The CDR3 is CASSLGDKNYGYTF. Written as DNA, the CDR3 is TGCGCCAGCAGCTTGGGCGACAAGAACTATGGCTACACCTTC.

The chain employs TRBV5-1 and TRBJ2-7; 10 nucleotides align to TRBD1. Trimming removed 5 bases from V and 0 bases from J; junction bases left unmatched: 20. This CDR3 region has 20 residues. The germline gives CDR1 SGHRS, CDR2 YFSETQ. CDR3 DNA: TGCGCCAGCAGGATCTGGGGCACGGTCCCGGGACAGGGGAACTCCTACGAGCAGTACTTC. Amino acids: CASRIWGTVPGQGNSYEQYF.

This clone showed up just a few times. The chain is built from TRBV28 and TRBJ1-1; D unclear. The V end was cut by 1 base, the J end by 4 bases, with 13 bases between. CDR1 MDHEN and CDR2 SYDVKM come from the germline V gene. The CDR3 runs to 15 residues. The CDR3 DNA follows: TGTGCCAGCAGTTTATCGGCCCCAGGCGGCACTGAAGCTTTCTTT. Translating it yields CASSLSAPGGTEAFF.